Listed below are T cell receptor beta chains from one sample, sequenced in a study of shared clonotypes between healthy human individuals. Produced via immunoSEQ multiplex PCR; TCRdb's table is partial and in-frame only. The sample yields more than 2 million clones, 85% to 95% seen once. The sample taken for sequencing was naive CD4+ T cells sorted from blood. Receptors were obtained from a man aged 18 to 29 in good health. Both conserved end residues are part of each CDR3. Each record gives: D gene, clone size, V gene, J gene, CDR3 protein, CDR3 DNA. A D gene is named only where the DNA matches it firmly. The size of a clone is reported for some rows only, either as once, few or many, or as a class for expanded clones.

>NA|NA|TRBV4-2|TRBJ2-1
CASSLQGSNEQFF
TGTGCCAGCAGCCTACAGGGTTCCAATGAGCAGTTCTTC
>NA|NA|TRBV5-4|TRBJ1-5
CASSIQGRDNQPQHF
TGTGCCAGCAGCATACAGGGACGGGACAATCAGCCCCAGCATTTT
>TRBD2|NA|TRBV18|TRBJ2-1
CASSPGTSGGNEQFF
TGTGCCAGCTCACCAGGGACTAGCGGGGGTAATGAGCAGTTCTTC
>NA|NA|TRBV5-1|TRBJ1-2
CASSTMTGDGDPNYGYTF
TGCGCCAGCAGCACCATGACCGGGGATGGTGATCCTAACTATGGCTACACCTTC
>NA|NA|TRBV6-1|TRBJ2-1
CASSQQTANNEQFF
TGTGCCAGCAGTCAACAGACAGCAAACAATGAGCAGTTCTTC
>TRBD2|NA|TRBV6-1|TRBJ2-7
CASSDGGAAGNYEQYF
TGTGCCAGCAGTGACGGGGGGGCAGCTGGAAACTACGAGCAGTACTTC
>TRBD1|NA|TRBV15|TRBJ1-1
CATSRGTGANTEAFF
TGTGCCACCAGCAGAGGGACAGGGGCTAACACTGAAGCTTTCTTT
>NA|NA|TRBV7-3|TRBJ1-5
CASSSGANQPQHF
TGTGCCAGCAGCTCCGGGGCCAATCAGCCCCAGCATTTT
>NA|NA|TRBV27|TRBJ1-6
CASSSLSSYNSPLHF
TGTGCCAGCAGTTCCCTAAGCTCCTATAATTCACCCCTCCACTTT
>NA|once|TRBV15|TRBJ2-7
CATSRRTPYEQYF
TGTGCCACCAGCAGACGGACTCCCTACGAGCAGTACTTC
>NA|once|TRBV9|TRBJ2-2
CASSVLLHTGELFF
TGTGCCAGCAGCGTCTTACTGCACACCGGGGAGCTGTTTTTT
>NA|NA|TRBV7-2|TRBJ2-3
CASSLPNTDTQYF
TGTGCCAGCAGCTTACCCAACACAGATACGCAGTATTTT
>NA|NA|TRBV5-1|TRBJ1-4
CASSSTTANEKLFF
TGCGCCAGCAGCTCAACCACCGCTAATGAAAAACTGTTTTTT
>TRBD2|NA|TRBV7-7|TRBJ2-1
CASSLGLAANNEQFF
TGTGCTAGCAGCTTAGGGCTAGCGGCTAACAATGAGCAGTTCTTC
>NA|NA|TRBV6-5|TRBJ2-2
CASSYSRAPLAGELFF
TGTGCCAGCAGTTACTCTAGGGCTCCCCTCGCCGGGGAGCTGTTTTTT
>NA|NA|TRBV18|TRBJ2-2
CASSPPNRATGELFF
TGTGCCAGCTCACCACCCAACAGGGCCACCGGGGAGCTGTTTTTT
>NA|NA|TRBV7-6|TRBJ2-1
CASSLANSGIANEQFF
TGTGCCAGCAGCTTAGCGAACAGTGGCATCGCCAATGAGCAGTTCTTC
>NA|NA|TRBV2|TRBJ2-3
CASSPVADTQYF
TGTGCCAGCAGCCCCGTGGCAGATACGCAGTATTTT
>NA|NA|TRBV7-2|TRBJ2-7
CASSLTSSEQYF
TGTGCCAGCAGCCTAACTAGCAGCGAGCAGTACTTC
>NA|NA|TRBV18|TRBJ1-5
CASSPLPEVGQPQHF
TGTGCCAGCTCACCACTCCCGGAGGTTGGTCAGCCCCAGCATTTT
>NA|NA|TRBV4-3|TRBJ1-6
CASSRSVSGGLYNSPLHF
TGCGCCAGCAGCCGTAGTGTCAGTGGGGGTCTCTATAATTCACCCCTCCACTTT
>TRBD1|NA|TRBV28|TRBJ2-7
CASSLPGQGSYEQYF
TGTGCCAGCAGTCTCCCGGGACAGGGCTCCTACGAGCAGTACTTC
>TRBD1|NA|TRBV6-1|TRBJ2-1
CASSGGQGRYEQFF
TGTGCCAGCAGTGGGGGACAGGGGAGGTATGAGCAGTTCTTC
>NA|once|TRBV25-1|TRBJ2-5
CASTLTSQAETQYF
TGTGCCAGCACCTTGACAAGTCAGGCGGAGACCCAGTACTTC
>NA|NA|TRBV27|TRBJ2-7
CASSFWGEIYYEQYF
TGTGCCAGCAGTTTTTGGGGGGAGATTTACTACGAGCAGTACTTC
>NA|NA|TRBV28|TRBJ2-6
CASGSGANVLTF
TGTGCCAGTGGCTCTGGGGCCAACGTCCTGACTTTC
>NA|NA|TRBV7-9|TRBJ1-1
CASGETGLKGVTEAFF
TGTGCCAGCGGAGAAACGGGGCTCAAAGGAGTCACTGAAGCTTTCTTT
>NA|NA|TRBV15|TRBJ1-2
CATSRAPQGYGYTF
TGTGCCACCAGCAGAGCGCCGCAGGGCTATGGCTACACCTTC
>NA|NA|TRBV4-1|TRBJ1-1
CASSRWEGKNTEAFF
TGCGCCAGCAGCCGCTGGGAGGGTAAGAACACTGAAGCTTTCTTT
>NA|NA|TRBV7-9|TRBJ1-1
CASSLVGMVTEAFF
TGTGCCAGCAGCTTAGTAGGGATGGTCACTGAAGCTTTCTTT
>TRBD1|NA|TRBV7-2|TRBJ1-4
CASRPTGGGEKLFF
TGTGCCAGCAGGCCGACAGGGGGCGGTGAAAAACTGTTTTTT
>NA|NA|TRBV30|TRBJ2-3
CAWGRDTQYF
TGTGCCTGGGGGAGGGATACGCAGTATTTT
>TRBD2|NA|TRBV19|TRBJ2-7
CASTPRPLAGDPREQYF
TGTGCCAGTACCCCCCGCCCCCTAGCGGGGGACCCTAGGGAGCAGTACTTC
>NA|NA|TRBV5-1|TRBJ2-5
CASSLGSQETQYF
TGCGCCAGCAGCTTGGGTTCCCAAGAGACCCAGTACTTC
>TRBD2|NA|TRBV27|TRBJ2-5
CASRSPGLAGGLRETQYF
TGTGCCAGCAGATCCCCTGGACTAGCGGGGGGGCTAAGAGAGACCCAGTACTTC
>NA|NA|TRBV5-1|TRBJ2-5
CASSPSSGETQYF
TGCGCCAGCAGCCCCTCGTCGGGAGAGACCCAGTACTTC
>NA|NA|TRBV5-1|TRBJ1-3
CASSLAGTAGNTIYF
TGCGCCAGCAGCCTCGCCGGGACGGCTGGAAACACCATATATTTT
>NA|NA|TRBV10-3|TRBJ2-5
CAISESGPQETQYF
TGTGCCATCAGTGAGTCGGGACCCCAAGAGACCCAGTACTTC
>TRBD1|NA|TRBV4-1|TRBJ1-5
CASSQSGQYENQPQHF
TGCGCCAGCAGCCAGTCGGGACAGTATGAAAATCAGCCCCAGCATTTT
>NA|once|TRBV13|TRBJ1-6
CASSLIGGPWGTNSPLHF
TGTGCCAGCAGCTTAATCGGGGGACCGTGGGGCACGAATTCACCCCTCCACTTT
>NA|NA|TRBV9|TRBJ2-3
CASSVGAGNTDTQYF
TGTGCCAGCAGCGTAGGGGCGGGGAACACAGATACGCAGTATTTT
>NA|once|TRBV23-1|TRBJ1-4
CASSQQGTNEKLFF
TGCGCCAGCAGTCAACAGGGAACTAATGAAAAACTGTTTTTT
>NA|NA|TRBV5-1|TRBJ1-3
CASSTDGVVGNTIYF
TGCGCCAGCAGTACTGACGGTGTGGTCGGAAACACCATATATTTT
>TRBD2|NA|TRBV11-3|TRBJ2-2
CASSLAPAGAGTGELFF
TGTGCCAGCAGCTTAGCTCCCGCCGGAGCGGGGACCGGGGAGCTGTTTTTT
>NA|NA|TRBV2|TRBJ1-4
CASNGQTTNEKLFF
TGTGCCAGCAATGGACAGACGACCAATGAAAAACTGTTTTTT
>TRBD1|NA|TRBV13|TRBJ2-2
CASSLVGQGNTGELFF
TGTGCCAGCAGCTTAGTAGGACAGGGGAACACCGGGGAGCTGTTTTTT
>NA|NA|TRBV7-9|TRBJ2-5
CASSLAGTQQETQYF
TGTGCCAGCAGCTTAGCCGGGACGCAGCAAGAGACCCAGTACTTC
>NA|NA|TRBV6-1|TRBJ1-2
CASSEVGEEGYGYTF
TGTGCCAGCAGTGAAGTCGGGGAGGAGGGCTATGGCTACACCTTC
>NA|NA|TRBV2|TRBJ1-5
CASTPGFGNQPQHF
TGTGCCAGCACGCCGGGTTTTGGCAATCAGCCCCAGCATTTT
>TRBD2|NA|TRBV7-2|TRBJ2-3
CASSLATLAGSDTQYF
TGTGCCAGCAGCTTAGCGACCCTAGCGGGATCAGATACGCAGTATTTT
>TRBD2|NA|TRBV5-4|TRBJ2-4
CASSHGGEGEAKNIQYF
TGTGCCAGCAGCCACGGGGGGGAAGGAGAAGCCAAAAACATTCAGTACTTC